The clone carrying this TCR beta chain was detected a few times. Its specificity is unknown. This sample is part of a study of post-analysis software for immune sequencing data. Study-level results: The study found significantly lower normalized Chao1 diversity in multiple sclerosis patients than in controls. Patients used four to six TRBV segments, including TRBV5-6, TRBV5-1 and TRBV20-1, more often than controls.

Germline assignment: CDR1 SGHTA and CDR2 FQGNSA. V lost 5 bases and J 4 bases, leaving 20 bases between the germline ends. This CDR3 comprises 16 residues. Each TCR beta cDNA library carried unique molecular identifiers. Hundreds of thousands of cDNA molecules came from around 1 to 10 million T cells. TCRdb itself ran the PCR reads through MiXCR, one entry per CDR3 protein. Of about 770,000 distinct CDR3 sequences listed, approximately 44% were seen once; the top ten hold around 4.7%. Sequencing was carried out using blood. The sequence derives from a girl aged 10 to 17 with multiple sclerosis. The rearrangement links TRBV7-2 to TRBJ2-5, with TRBD1 as a possible D gene (8 bases). The CDR3 sequence is CASSQGAGVPPETQYF. As DNA, the CDR3 is TGTGCCAGCAGCCAGGGGGCGGGAGTACCGCCAGAGACCCAGTACTTC.